The rows below give T cell receptor beta chains drawn from one sample of a study of T-cell memory formation after mild COVID-19. TCRdb ran MiXCR on the 5' RACE reads and lists one entry per CDR3 protein. Of around 7,000 distinct CDR3 sequences in the sample, 50% to 75% were seen once. Sequenced material: PBMCs or a T cell subset sorted from them (not recorded which). These receptors originate from an adult who had mild COVID-19 (a few samples of this study predate the infection). Cell type and time point are not known. The CDR3 runs from the conserved cysteine through the conserved F or W. The D gene is left open where the match is weak. Expanded clones get a size class; other rows say once, few or many, or leave the size out.

D	V	size	J	DNA	CDR3
TRBD2	TRBV5-1	.	TRBJ2-2	TGCGCCAGCAGCGGGACTAGCGGGGCCGGGGAGCTGTTTTTT	CASSGTSGAGELFF
TRBD2	TRBV20-1	few	TRBJ2-3	TGCAGTGCTAGGGGAGGGACCTCCAATACGCAGTATTTT	CSARGGTSNTQYF
TRBD1	TRBV29-1	.	TRBJ1-2	TGCAGCGTTCGGGGGACAGGGGGAAACTATGGCTACACCTTC	CSVRGTGGNYGYTF
.	TRBV24-1	.	TRBJ2-7	TGTGCCACCAGTGACCCATGGACGGGAGAGCAGTACTTC	CATSDPWTGEQYF
TRBD1	TRBV10-3	.	TRBJ1-2	TGTGCCATCAGTGAGTCGAGACAGGGGCGGCAGGATGGCTACACCTTC	CAISESRQGRQDGYTF
.	TRBV4-3	.	TRBJ2-1	TGCGCCAGCAGCCAAGCGTTCTTGACGACCTACAATGAGCAGTTCTTC	CASSQAFLTTYNEQFF
.	TRBV6-2/TRBV6-3	large	TRBJ2-7	TGTGCCAGCAGCCCCCGATCGACCCGGGACACCTACGAGCAGTACTTC	CASSPRSTRDTYEQYF
TRBD2	TRBV6-6	once	TRBJ2-3	TGTGCCAGCGGACCTTTGGGAGGGAACACAGATACGCAGTATTTT	CASGPLGGNTDTQYF
.	TRBV12-3/TRBV12-4	once	TRBJ2-6	TGTGCCAGCAGTTTAAGGGGCGCTGGGGCCAACGTCCTGACTTTC	CASSLRGAGANVLTF
.	TRBV9	medium-sized	TRBJ2-3	TGTGCCAGCAGCGTACGGAGCACAGATACGCAGTATTTT	CASSVRSTDTQYF
.	TRBV5-5	.	TRBJ2-3	TGTGCCAGCAGCTTGACGAGGGTCACAGATACGCAGTATTTT	CASSLTRVTDTQYF
TRBD1	TRBV28	.	TRBJ2-1	TGTGCCAGCAGGGACTGGGACAGGGAGGTCGGTGAGCAGTTCTTC	CASRDWDREVGEQFF
TRBD1	TRBV12-3/TRBV12-4	medium-sized	TRBJ1-4	TGTGCCAGCAGTTTAGGGGGACAGGGGGCTGGGACTAATGAAAAACTGTTTTTT	CASSLGGQGAGTNEKLFF
TRBD2	TRBV15	many	TRBJ2-2	TGTGCCACCAGCAGAGATACGGGGGGGCCCGGGGAGCTGTTTTTT	CATSRDTGGPGELFF
.	TRBV5-1	.	TRBJ2-7	TGCGCCAGCAATTTGGACCACGCGGGCGAGCAGTACTTC	CASNLDHAGEQYF
.	TRBV6-5	.	TRBJ2-5	TGTGCCAGCAGTTACGCTGAGACCCAGTACTTC	CASSYAETQYF
.	TRBV10-3	medium-sized	TRBJ1-3	TGTGCCATCAGTGAAGATTCTGGAAACACCATATATTTT	CAISEDSGNTIYF
.	TRBV29-1	.	TRBJ2-7	TGCAGCGTTGAGGAGGCAGGGACCTACGAGCAGTACTTC	CSVEEAGTYEQYF
TRBD2	TRBV15	.	TRBJ2-3	TGTGCCACCAGCAGAGACCAGCGGGGGGGCACAGATACGCAGTATTTT	CATSRDQRGGTDTQYF
.	TRBV15	once	TRBJ2-1	TGTGCCACCAGCAGAGATCAAGGGGGAATCGATGAGCAGTTCTTC	CATSRDQGGIDEQFF
TRBD2	TRBV20-1	.	TRBJ2-1	TGCAGTGCTAGAGATCCCAGAGCGGGGGCCCACAATGAGCAGTTCTTC	CSARDPRAGAHNEQFF
.	TRBV12-3/TRBV12-4	medium-sized	TRBJ2-1	TGTGCCAGCAGTTTATTGGCCAGCGTCTATGAGCAGTTCTTC	CASSLLASVYEQFF
TRBD1	TRBV12-3/TRBV12-4	.	TRBJ1-5	TGTGCCAGCAGTCTAGGGACAGGGGGCAATCAGCCCCAGCATTTT	CASSLGTGGNQPQHF
.	TRBV11-3	.	TRBJ2-5	TGTGCCAGCAGCCCGATCGCGGTTGGACAAGAGACCCAGTACTTC	CASSPIAVGQETQYF
.	TRBV4-1	.	TRBJ2-7	TGCGCCAGCAGCCAAGCTGGCAGGGGGAGGTACGAGCAGTACTTC	CASSQAGRGRYEQYF
.	TRBV11-2	.	TRBJ2-3	TGTGCCAGCAGCTTAGATCGGCGAAATACGCAGTATTTT	CASSLDRRNTQYF
.	TRBV15	once	TRBJ2-7	TGTGCCACCAGCAGAGGTACAGGGTGGGAGCAGTACTTC	CATSRGTGWEQYF
TRBD2	TRBV7-7	medium-sized	TRBJ2-3	TGTGCCAGCAGCCCCGGGACTAGCCGCACAGATACGCAGTATTTT	CASSPGTSRTDTQYF
TRBD1	TRBV7-3	.	TRBJ2-1	TGTGCCAGCAGCCCGCGGACAGGAGGTGCGTACAATGAGCAGTTCTTC	CASSPRTGGAYNEQFF
.	TRBV28	medium-sized	TRBJ1-5	TGTGCCACCGGGGGGGGAAATAGCAATCAGCCCCAGCATTTT	CATGGGNSNQPQHF
.	TRBV6-2/TRBV6-3	.	TRBJ1-5	TGTGCCAGCAGTGCAGGGGCAGGCAATCAGCCCCAGCATTTT	CASSAGAGNQPQHF
.	TRBV20-1	.	TRBJ2-1	TGCAGTGCTTCTCACCTGAATGAGCAGTTCTTC	CSASHLNEQFF
.	TRBV29-1	.	TRBJ1-2	TGCAGCGCTGGAACAGGGATTCACTATGGCTACACCTTC	CSAGTGIHYGYTF
TRBD1	TRBV6-4	.	TRBJ2-3	TGTGCCAGCAGCCCTGGACAGGCAACAGATACGCAGTATTTT	CASSPGQATDTQYF
.	TRBV6-5	.	TRBJ2-7	TGTGCCAGCAGTTACTCGAGTGGGGACGGCTCCTACGAGCAGTACTTC	CASSYSSGDGSYEQYF
.	TRBV6-5	medium-sized	TRBJ1-5	TGTGCCAGCAGTTACGCCAGCCCCAATCAGCCCCAGCATTTT	CASSYASPNQPQHF
.	TRBV7-8	.	TRBJ2-3	TGTGCCAGCAGCCAGTCGGACAGCCGCACAGATACGCAGTATTTT	CASSQSDSRTDTQYF
TRBD1	TRBV5-1	.	TRBJ1-6	TGCGCCAGCAGCTACTCCGGGACAGGGGCTTCACCCCTCCACTTT	CASSYSGTGASPLHF
.	TRBV20-1	.	TRBJ1-2	TGCAGTGCCCCTAGGGGGTACTATGGCTACACCTTC	CSAPRGYYGYTF
.	TRBV14	.	TRBJ2-3	TGTGCCAGCAGCCAAGAGAGGGGGGCCTCAGATACGCAGTATTTT	CASSQERGASDTQYF
TRBD1	TRBV20-1	.	TRBJ2-7	TGCAGTGCTAGGGACCACAGGGGTCCGGGGTACGAGCAGTACTTC	CSARDHRGPGYEQYF
.	TRBV5-6	.	TRBJ2-7	TGTGCCAGCAGCCGCGGGGTAAACTACGAGCAGTACTTC	CASSRGVNYEQYF
.	TRBV7-6	.	TRBJ2-1	TGTGCCAACCGGGACTCCAATTTGGATGAGCAGTTCTTC	CANRDSNLDEQFF
.	TRBV6-2/TRBV6-3	medium-sized	TRBJ2-7	TGTGCCAGCAGTTACGGGGCAGGCGGCTACGAGCAGTACTTC	CASSYGAGGYEQYF
.	TRBV7-9	medium-sized	TRBJ1-1	TGTGCCAGCAGCTTCTCCGTGAACACTGAAGCTTTCTTT	CASSFSVNTEAFF
TRBD2	TRBV4-1	medium-sized	TRBJ2-1	TGCGCCAGCAGCCAGGCACGGGGACTAGCGGGGGGCGGAGAGCAGTTCTTC	CASSQARGLAGGGEQFF
TRBD2	TRBV6-5	medium-sized	TRBJ2-1	TGTGCCAGTGCCCCCGGGACTAGCGGGGGGGATGAGCAGTTCTTC	CASAPGTSGGDEQFF
TRBD2	TRBV3-1	.	TRBJ2-3	TGTGCCAGCCAACCGGGGGGGCGTGATACGCAGTATTTT	CASQPGGRDTQYF
.	TRBV5-4	many	TRBJ2-1	TGTGCCAGCAGCAATACGAGGCTTGAGCAGTTCTTC	CASSNTRLEQFF
TRBD2	TRBV12-3/TRBV12-4	.	TRBJ2-7	TGTGCCAGCAGTCCTCGACTAGCGGGAGACGAGCAGTACTTC	CASSPRLAGDEQYF
.	TRBV14	.	TRBJ2-5	TGTGCCAGCAGCCACCCAGGGGCCGCCCAAGAGACCCAGTACTTC	CASSHPGAAQETQYF
.	TRBV29-1	.	TRBJ1-2	TGCAGCGTTGAGTTTTCAGAGTCCTATGGCTACACCTTC	CSVEFSESYGYTF
.	TRBV24-1	.	TRBJ2-1	TGTGCCACCCAGCTCGGGCCAAGCAATGAGCAGTTCTTC	CATQLGPSNEQFF
.	TRBV11-2	.	TRBJ2-1	TGTGCCAGCAGCTCTCCGAAGGAGACCCAGTTCTTC	CASSSPKETQFF
.	TRBV10-2	medium-sized	TRBJ1-2	TGCGCCAGCAGTGAGAGAGGGATCGGGGGCTACACCTTC	CASSERGIGGYTF
.	TRBV14	.	TRBJ2-3	TGTGCCAGCAGCCAAGATCAGTATACGCAGTATTTT	CASSQDQYTQYF
TRBD2	TRBV12-3/TRBV12-4	.	TRBJ2-5	TGTGCCAGCAGCGTAGCGGGGGGGCAAGAGACCCAGTACTTC	CASSVAGGQETQYF